One and the same sample provided the 21 T cell receptor beta chains below, sequenced in a study of T cell responses to AZD1222 COVID-19 vaccine. Generated by immunoSEQ multiplex PCR, the TCRdb table keeps only in-frame clones and is missing some. Altogether approximately 170,000 clones are present, under 95% being singletons, with the ten largest covering less than 5.5%. This material consisted of peripheral blood, taken on day 0 of AZD1222 vaccination. The origin of the receptors is an adult in good health.

The chain employs TRBV6-5 and TRBJ2-7, with TRBD2 identical over 11 bases. Germline CDR1 and CDR2: MNHEY and SVGAGI. V lost 5 bases to trimming and J lost 3 bases; unmatched junction nucleotides: 3. The CDR3 spans 14 residues. The CDR3 nucleotides read TGTGCCAGCAGTCGGACTAGCGGGTACTACGAGCAGTACTTC. This codes for CASSRTSGYYEQYF.

The chain couples TRBV2 to TRBJ2-2; TRBD2 matches at 8 bases. With 6 bases clipped from V and 6 bases from J, the junction kept 3 bases outside the gene matches. Germline V gene data show CDR1 as SNHLY and CDR2 as FYNNEI. This CDR3 contains 13 residues. CDR3 nucleotides: TGTGCCAGCAGCCGGGGGGGCTCCGGGGAGCTGTTTTTT. Its protein is CASSRGGSGELFF. Based on the CDR3 plus reference TRBV2 and TRBJ2-2, the full variable domain is EPEVTQTPSHQVTQMGQEVILRCVPISNHLYFYWYRQILGQKVEFLVSFYNNEISEKSEIFDDQFSVERPDGSNFTLKIRSTKLEDSAMYFCASSRGGSGELFFGEGSRLTVL.

The chain is built from TRBV11-3 and TRBJ2-1, with TRBD2 identical over 7 bases. V was clipped by 2 bases and J by 4 bases; unmatched bases: 11. Germline V CDR1 and CDR2: SGHNT, YENEEA. The CDR3 spans 17 residues. This chain's CDR3 is CASSLMFLAATYNEQFF. CDR3 bases: TGTGCCAGCAGCTTAATGTTCCTAGCGGCCACTTACAATGAGCAGTTCTTC.

The chain carries TRBV24-1 and TRBJ2-1, with 9 bases lining up with TRBD1. The V gene end was trimmed by 2 bases and the J gene end by 6 bases; junction bases not matched to a gene: 7. Germline V lookup: CDR1 KGHDR, CDR2 SFDVKD. The CDR3 loop spans 16 amino acids. CDR3 loop: CATSDSLGQGPNEQFF. For the CDR3, the DNA is TGTGCCACCAGTGATTCCTTGGGACAGGGCCCCAATGAGCAGTTCTTC.

V usage is TRBV3-1 (or the pseudogene TRBV3-2) and J usage is TRBJ1-2; 7 bases match TRBD1. CDR3 length: 13 amino acids. Germline V gives CDR1 LGHDT, CDR2 YNNKEL (reference sequence). Germline trimming cut 4 bases from V and 5 bases from J; bases unmatched to any gene: 4. The CDR3 protein is CASSRSTGYGYTF. CDR3 bases: TGTGCCAGCAGCCGCTCGACAGGGTATGGCTACACCTTC.

The V gene is TRBV2, the J gene TRBJ1-5, with 9 nucleotides matching TRBD1. The CDR3 runs to 13 residues. Germline CDR1 reads SNHLY; CDR2 reads FYNNEI. V lost 8 bases, J lost 6 bases, and 5 bases stayed unmatched. Written as DNA, the CDR3 is TGTGCCAGCCGGGACAGGGATTTTCAGCCCCAGCATTTT. This codes for CASRDRDFQPQHF.

The CDR3 loop is CASSIYFGGSTDTQYF. CDR3 DNA: TGTGCCAGCAGCATTTACTTCGGGGGTAGCACAGATACGCAGTATTTT. The chain combines TRBV28 with TRBJ2-3, with D possibly TRBD2 on 6 matching bases. The length of the CDR3 is 16 residues. V was cut by 6 bases and J by 0 bases, with 16 bases left in between. Germline CDR1 and CDR2: MDHEN and SYDVKM. Full variable domain (missing parts from reference TRBV28 and TRBJ2-3): DVKVTQSSRYLVKRTGEKVFLECVQDMDHENMFWYRQDPGLGLRLIYFSYDVKMKEKGDIPEGYSVSREKKERFSLILESASTNQTSMYLCASSIYFGGSTDTQYFGPGTRLTVL.

V usage is TRBV28 and J usage is TRBJ1-2; no firm D call. Trimming left V 5 bases short and J 4 bases short, with 11 bases between. Germline lookup yields CDR1 MDHEN and CDR2 SYDVKM. The CDR3 runs 13 residues. CDR3 sequence: CASSDDTRYGYTF. The CDR3 coding sequence is TGTGCCAGCAGTGACGACACTCGCTATGGCTACACCTTC.

This chain joins TRBV5-6 and TRBJ1-5; tentative D call: TRBD1 (6 bases). CDR1 is SGHDT and CDR2 is YYEEEE in the germline V gene. The CDR3 sequence is 15 residues long. V gave up 3 bases and J gave up 7 bases, with 17 bases separating them. The CDR3 sequence is CASSSWGALMQPQHF. DNA of the CDR3: TGTGCCAGCAGCTCTTGGGGGGCCTTGATGCAGCCCCAGCATTTT. The full variable domain, with the rest looked up from reference TRBV5-6 and TRBJ1-5, is DAGVTQSPTHLIKTRGQQVTLRCSPKSGHDTVSWYQQALGQGPQFIFQYYEEEERQRGNFPDRFSGHQFPNYSSELNVNALLLGDSALYLCASSSWGALMQPQHFGDGTRLSIL.

The chain couples TRBV3-1 (or the pseudogene TRBV3-2) to TRBJ1-1; maybe TRBD1 (5 bases). CDR3 size: 14 residues. The ends were cut back, 2 bases at V and 4 bases at J, with 11 bases in the middle. From germline, CDR1 is LGHDT and CDR2 YNNKEL (reference sequence). The CDR3 is CASSQRQKGTEAFF. The CDR3, as DNA: TGTGCCAGCAGCCAACGACAGAAGGGCACTGAAGCTTTCTTT.

The J gene is TRBJ2-7, the V gene TRBV2, with a possible D match to TRBD1 (6 bases). Trimming took 2 bases from V and 6 from J, leaving 14 bases between them. Germline CDR1 and CDR2: SNHLY and FYNNEI. This CDR3 has 14 residues. CDR3 nucleotide sequence: TGTGCCAGCAGTGAAAACAGGGTTTTTGGCGAGCAGTACTTC. Amino acids: CASSENRVFGEQYF.

V gene TRBV7-9 combines with J gene TRBJ2-3; D is possibly TRBD2 (5 bases). Germline assignment: CDR1 SEHNR and CDR2 FQNEAQ (reference sequence). The ends were cut back, 2 bases at V and 4 bases at J, with 10 bases in the middle. The CDR3 contains 14 residues. For the CDR3, the DNA is TGTGCCAGCAGCTTAACCGGGGATGCAGATACGCAGTATTTT. Translation: CASSLTGDADTQYF. The whole variable domain, filled in from reference TRBV7-9 and TRBJ2-3, reads DTGVSQNPRHKITKRGQNVTFRCDPISEHNRLYWYRQTLGQGPEFLTYFQNEAQLEKSRLLSDRFSAERPKGSFSTLEIQRTEQGDSAMYLCASSLTGDADTQYFGPGTRLTVL.

The rearrangement joins TRBV4-1 to TRBJ2-3; TRBD1 matches 7 bases. The germline gives CDR1 MGHRA, CDR2 YSYEKL. Trimming took 4 bases from V and 4 from J; bases not matched to a gene: 11. This CDR3 contains 16 residues. The CDR3: CASSREDRERPDTQYF. The CDR3 bases are TGCGCCAGCAGCCGGGAAGACAGGGAACGTCCAGATACGCAGTATTTT.

V is TRBV18 and J is TRBJ1-3; weak D call: TRBD1 (5 bases). Trimming pared 2 bases from V and 0 bases from J, leaving 11 bases between. Germline CDR1 reads KGHSH; CDR2 reads LQKENI. CDR3 length: 16 amino acids. CDR3 nucleotide sequence: TGTGCCAGCTCACCAATGGGACGGAACTCTGGAAACACCATATATTTT. As protein: CASSPMGRNSGNTIYF. The full variable domain, in which reference TRBV18 and TRBJ1-3 provide the parts outside the CDR3, is NAGVMQNPRHLVRRRGQEARLRCSPMKGHSHVYWYRQLPEEGLKFMVYLQKENIIDESGMPKERFSAEFPKEGPSILRIQQVVRGDSAAYFCASSPMGRNSGNTIYFGEGSWLTVV.

This chain joins TRBV5-1 and TRBJ1-1; TRBD1 agrees at 8 bases. The germline V gene encodes CDR1 SGHRS and CDR2 YFSETQ. Unmatched junction bases numbered 12, after V lost 0 bases and J lost 5 bases. The CDR3 consists of 17 residues. The CDR3 is CASSLAAGGIRGTEAFF. Here the CDR3 DNA reads TGCGCCAGCAGCTTGGCGGCAGGGGGCATACGCGGGACTGAAGCTTTCTTT.

The chain employs TRBV18 and TRBJ2-1; 12 bases map to TRBD2. CDR3 size: 19 residues. Germline CDR1 is KGHSH and CDR2 is LQKENI. J was trimmed by 0 bases and V by 1 base; bases with no gene match: 7. The chain's CDR3 is CASSPLPSGGVSSYNEQFF. In DNA, the CDR3 is TGTGCCAGCTCACCACTACCTAGCGGGGGGGTGTCCTCCTACAATGAGCAGTTCTTC.

The V gene is TRBV27, the J gene TRBJ2-5; 8 nucleotides match TRBD2. From germline, CDR1 is MNHEY and CDR2 SMNVEV (reference sequence). This CDR3 region has 14 residues. J gave up 5 bases and V 5 bases, and 7 bases lay outside the gene matches. The CDR3 sequence: CASSPGTRFETQYF. CDR3 DNA: TGTGCCAGCAGTCCCGGGACTAGATTCGAGACCCAGTACTTC.

This clone was detected only a few times. CDR3 sequence reads: CASSDNAGIEQFF. CDR3 nucleotide sequence: TGTGCCAGCAGTGACAACGCGGGAATTGAGCAGTTCTTC. The chain recombines TRBV25-1 with TRBJ2-1; D may be TRBD2 (6 bases). Germline lookup yields CDR1 MGHDK and CDR2 SYGVNS. Trimming took 3 bases from V and 9 from J, leaving 12 bases between them. The CDR3 runs 13 residues.

The sample holds a few counts of this clone. The chain recombines TRBV29-1 with TRBJ1-1, with D hard to call. CDR3 length equals 14 residues. The V gene lost 2 bases and the J gene lost 2 bases, with 12 bases spanning the gap. CDR1 SQVTM and CDR2 ANQGSEA come from the germline V gene. The CDR3 loop reads CSVELPATNTEAFF. Written as DNA, the CDR3 is TGCAGCGTTGAACTCCCAGCGACTAACACTGAAGCTTTCTTT.

V is TRBV6-5 and J is TRBJ2-1, with 9 bases fitting TRBD1. The CDR3 runs to 12 residues. V dropped 5 bases and J dropped 9; count of bases not matched to a gene: 2. Per the germline V gene, CDR1 is MNHEY and CDR2 is SVGAGI. The CDR3 DNA is TGTGCCAGCAGTACGACAGGGGGTGAGCAGTTCTTC. Protein: CASSTTGGEQFF.

This chain uses TRBV4-1 with TRBJ2-1, with a tentative D call TRBD2 (7 bases). The CDR3 has 16 residues. The germline CDR1 and CDR2 sequences are MGHRA and YSYEKL. Between the trimmed V and J ends, which lost 8 bases and 8 bases, there was a span of 25 bases. This CDR3 is CASEPGSGTKRDEQFF. As DNA, the CDR3 is TGCGCCAGCGAGCCGGGGAGCGGGACAAAACGGGATGAGCAGTTCTTC.